The 14 T cell receptor beta chains listed next were all sequenced from one sample in a study of T cell responses to AZD1222 COVID-19 vaccine. Data came from immunoSEQ multiplex PCR; TCRdb stores just in-frame clones and leaves some out. The table lists tens of thousands of clones, 87% of them singletons. Sequenced here: peripheral blood, sampled 28 days after the second AZD1222 dose. These receptors were taken from an adult who received the AZD1222 COVID-19 vaccine.

V is TRBV5-1 and J is TRBJ2-7, with 7 bases aligning to TRBD1. CDR1 and CDR2 from the germline V gene are SGHRS and YFSETQ. With V trimmed by 5 bases and J by 0 bases, 5 bases remained unmatched. The CDR3 runs to 14 residues. CDR3 amino acids: CASSRSGGSYEQYF. The CDR3 DNA reads as TGCGCCAGCAGTAGGTCAGGGGGCTCCTACGAGCAGTACTTC.

The chain is built from TRBV5-1 and TRBJ1-1; the D gene is possibly TRBD1 (6 bases). Germline CDR1 reads SGHRS; CDR2 reads YFSETQ. The CDR3 covers 16 residues. Between the trimmed V and J ends, which lost 2 bases and 1 base, there was a span of 15 bases. The CDR3 DNA is TGCGCCAGCAGCTTACAGGGAATTGGGAGGAACACTGAAGCTTTCTTT. Protein: CASSLQGIGRNTEAFF.

This chain's CDR3 is CASSYSLNQPQHF. CDR3 nucleotides: TGTGCCAGCAGTTACTCTCTCAATCAGCCCCAGCATTTT. The chain links TRBV6-6 to TRBJ1-5; D unresolved. The CDR3 runs to 13 residues. V lost 0 bases, J lost 3 bases, and 3 bases lay in between. CDR1 and CDR2 from the germline V gene are MNHNY and SVGAGI (reference sequence).

The genes are TRBV5-1 and TRBJ1-3; possibly TRBD1 for D (5 bases). In germline, CDR1 is SGHRS, CDR2 YFSETQ. The CDR3 runs to 17 residues. V lost 1 base and J lost 0, with 14 bases in between. CDR3 residues: CASSLRGLPGSGNTIYF. The CDR3 coding sequence is TGCGCCAGCAGCTTGCGGGGACTCCCTGGCTCTGGAAACACCATATATTTT.

This clone was seen more than once but under ten times. The V and J genes are TRBV7-2 and TRBJ1-4, with TRBD1 as a possible D gene (5 bases). The CDR3 has 14 amino acids. The germline V gene has CDR1 SGHTA and CDR2 FQGNSA. The V gene lost 5 bases and the J gene lost 6 bases, with 13 bases spanning the gap. The chain's CDR3 is CASSPGRGHEKLFF. CDR3 nucleotides: TGTGCCAGCAGCCCAGGGCGCGGACATGAAAAACTGTTTTTT.

J is TRBJ2-1 and V is TRBV11-2; the match to TRBD1 covers 7 bases. The CDR3 is 15 residues long. Germline V gives CDR1 SGHAT, CDR2 FQNNGV. Trimming removed 1 base from V and 4 bases from J; junction bases left unmatched: 4. The CDR3 DNA sequence: TGTGCCAGCAGCTTAGGGGACAGAACATACAATGAGCAGTTCTTC. It is translated as CASSLGDRTYNEQFF.

This chain links TRBV18 with TRBJ1-5; TRBD1 matches 9 bases. There are 15 residues in the CDR3. Looked up from germline, CDR1 is KGHSH and CDR2 is LQKENI. With 2 bases clipped from V and 6 bases from J, the junction kept 5 bases outside the gene matches. The CDR3, as DNA: TGTGCCAGCTCACCAACCGGGACAGGGTTTCAGCCCCAGCATTTT. Amino acid sequence: CASSPTGTGFQPQHF.

The rearrangement uses TRBV14 and TRBJ2-3; the match to TRBD2 covers 9 bases. This CDR3 spans 18 amino acids. Germline CDR1 SGHDN, CDR2 FVKESK. Losses at the gene ends were 2 bases for V and 4 bases for J; bases not matched to a gene: 13. This CDR3 reads CASSQLRGGGRGPDTQYF. Here the CDR3 DNA reads TGTGCCAGCAGCCAACTTCGCGGGGGGGGTCGCGGGCCAGATACGCAGTATTTT.

The J gene is TRBJ2-2, the V gene TRBV6-5, with no clear D. The CDR3 sequence is 12 residues long. From germline, CDR1 is MNHEY and CDR2 SVGAGI. The ends were cut back, 7 bases at V and 4 bases at J, with 7 bases in the middle. The CDR3: CASKGATGELFF. For the CDR3, the DNA is TGTGCCAGCAAGGGTGCCACCGGGGAGCTGTTTTTT.

This clone was seen a handful of times. The chain recombines TRBV7-8 with TRBJ1-5; maybe TRBD1 (5 bases). The CDR3 has 13 amino acids. The germline V gene encodes CDR1 SGHVS and CDR2 FQNEAQ. Deletions cut 1 base from V and 9 bases from J, with 10 bases between. In nucleotides, the CDR3 is TGTGCCAGCAGCTTAGGGGGGGTTCGGCCCCAGCATTTT. It is translated as CASSLGGVRPQHF.

This chain joins TRBV10-3 and TRBJ1-1; D uncertain. The CDR3 has 15 amino acids. The V and J ends lost 3 bases and 1 base respectively, with 12 bases between them. Germline-derived CDR1 and CDR2 are ENHRY and SYGVKD. The chain's CDR3 is CAISDRRGANTEAFF. CDR3 DNA sequence: TGTGCCATCAGTGATCGTCGTGGAGCGAACACTGAAGCTTTCTTT.

V usage is TRBV6-1 and J usage is TRBJ2-4; D remains unclear. The germline V gene encodes CDR1 MNHNS and CDR2 SASEGT. The CDR3 totals 13 residues. With 1 base removed from V and 6 bases from J, the gap between germline ends came to 7 bases. The CDR3 DNA sequence: TGTGCCAGCAGTGAAGGGAGACCAAACATTCAGTACTTC. Translating it yields CASSEGRPNIQYF.

The chain links TRBV24-1 to TRBJ2-3; either TRBD1 or TRBD2 may supply D (5 bases each). Germline V CDR1 and CDR2: KGHDR, SFDVKD. The CDR3 extends over 14 amino acids. Between the trimmed V and J ends, which lost 4 bases and 4 bases, there was a span of 11 bases. CDR3 in DNA: TGTGCCACCAGTGACCCCGGGGCCCCAGATACGCAGTATTTT. It translates to CATSDPGAPDTQYF.

CDR3 coding DNA: TGTGCCAGCAGCTTGAACCAAGAGATGGGGGGCTACACCTTC. The encoded protein is CASSLNQEMGGYTF. The chain combines TRBV7-8 with TRBJ1-2; the D is unclear. The CDR3 loop spans 14 amino acids. The V gene's germline CDR1 is SGHVS and CDR2 FQNEAQ. The ends were cut back, 3 bases at V and 8 bases at J, with 16 bases in the middle.